The 18 T cell receptor beta chains below come from one sample, sequenced in a study of PD-L1 blockade in urothelial cancer. Time point noted: pretreatment peripheral blood. Produced via immunoSEQ multiplex PCR; TCRdb's table is partial and in-frame only. The top ten clones hold roughly 17% of a sample with about 43,000 clones, 80% of them seen once. The specimen was PBMCs, collected around atezolizumab (anti-PD-L1) treatment. These receptor sequences come from a man aged 55 to 70 with urothelial cancer.

The V call is TRBV19, the J call TRBJ1-1, with a weak D call TRBD1 (6 bases). V lost 6 bases to trimming and J lost 7 bases, with 12 bases between them. CDR3 length: 12 residues. CDR1 is LNHDA and CDR2 is SQIVND in the germline V gene (reference sequence). The CDR3 reads CASSRLQGEAFF. CDR3 bases: TGTGCCAGTAGCCGACTACAGGGTGAAGCTTTCTTT.

V usage is TRBV10-3 and J usage is TRBJ1-1; D may be TRBD1 (6 bases). The CDR3 sequence is 15 residues long. Germline values: CDR1 ENHRY, CDR2 SYGVKD. V lost 0 bases and J 4 bases, leaving 12 bases between the germline ends. CDR3 DNA sequence: TGTGCCATCAGTGAGTCAGGACAGTTTCTCACTGAAGCTTTCTTT. This gives the protein CAISESGQFLTEAFF.

The V gene is TRBV27, the J gene TRBJ2-2; 10 nucleotides align to TRBD2. This CDR3 is 17 amino acids long. The V segment lost 3 bases and the J segment 5 bases; nucleotides outside the gene matches: 9. The germline V gene has CDR1 MNHEY and CDR2 SMNVEV (reference sequence). CDR3 loop: CASSFFSGGAITGELFF. The CDR3 DNA sequence: TGTGCCAGCAGTTTCTTCAGCGGGGGGGCCATAACCGGGGAGCTGTTTTTT.

J is TRBJ1-4 and V is TRBV2; D is unclear. V lost 6 bases and J 4 bases, leaving 12 bases between the germline ends. Germline V gene data show CDR1 as SNHLY and CDR2 as FYNNEI. The CDR3 has 14 amino acids. DNA of the CDR3: TGTGCCAGCAGGGGCATGCTAAATAATGAAAAACTGTTTTTT. Its translation: CASRGMLNNEKLFF.

The chain uses TRBV5-4 and TRBJ2-3, with TRBD2 matching over 9 bases. The CDR3 consists of 15 residues. Germline lookup yields CDR1 SGHNT and CDR2 YYREEE (reference sequence). V lost 4 bases to trimming and J lost 8 bases; unmatched junction nucleotides: 11. The CDR3 loop is CASSPGAGGPATQYF. CDR3 sequence (DNA): TGTGCCAGCAGCCCAGGGGCGGGAGGGCCCGCTACGCAGTATTTT.

The chain combines TRBV9 with TRBJ1-3; 9 bases are shared with TRBD1. This CDR3 contains 17 residues. Germline V CDR1 and CDR2: SGDLS, YYNGEE. The J segment lost 1 base and the V segment lost 3 bases, leaving 8 bases of the junction unmatched. Written as DNA, the CDR3 is TGTGCCAGCAGCGCTAATCCCGGGACAGGGTCTGGAAACACCATATATTTT. Amino acids: CASSANPGTGSGNTIYF.

This chain connects TRBV5-1 to TRBJ1-1, with D uncertain. V was cut by 0 bases and J by 1 base, with 7 bases left in between. CDR3 size: 14 residues. Germline V CDR1 and CDR2: SGHRS, YFSETQ. CDR3 sequence: CASSLVPGNTEAFF. The DNA for the CDR3 is TGCGCCAGCAGCTTGGTTCCAGGGAACACTGAAGCTTTCTTT.

This clone has more than one count but fewer than ten. This chain uses TRBV28 with TRBJ1-6, with 8 bases matching TRBD1. Germline lookup yields CDR1 MDHEN and CDR2 SYDVKM. CDR3 length: 15 residues. Trimming at V came to 6 bases and at J to 6 bases, leaving 7 bases not matched to a gene. The CDR3 DNA reads TGTGCCAGCAGCCCTCTCGGACAGGGTAATTCACCCCTCCACTTT. This gives the protein CASSPLGQGNSPLHF.

This rearrangement joins TRBV5-5 to TRBJ2-1; unclear D gene. Trimming pared 0 bases from V and 5 bases from J, leaving 6 bases between. The CDR3 runs 13 residues. Germline V lookup: CDR1 SGHKS, CDR2 YYEKEE (reference sequence). CDR3 in amino acids: CASSLAPDNEQFF. CDR3 bases: TGTGCCAGCAGCTTGGCCCCCGACAATGAGCAGTTCTTC.

This chain links TRBV18 with TRBJ1-1; 7 bases match TRBD1. CDR3 length: 15 residues. With 3 bases clipped from V and 0 bases from J, the junction kept 4 bases outside the gene matches. Per germline, CDR1 KGHSH and CDR2 LQKENI. The CDR3 sequence is CASSPTGTVNTEAFF. The CDR3 DNA reads as TGTGCCAGCTCACCCACCGGGACAGTGAACACTGAAGCTTTCTTT.

The V call is TRBV19, the J call TRBJ2-7; TRBD1 matches at 7 bases. The CDR3 contains 11 residues. From germline, CDR1 is LNHDA and CDR2 SQIVND (reference sequence). With 8 bases clipped from V and 4 bases from J, the junction kept 2 bases outside the gene matches. In DNA form, the CDR3 reads TGTGCCAGTGAACAGGGGTACGAGCAGTACTTC. It encodes CASEQGYEQYF.

The chain couples TRBV11-2 to TRBJ2-7, with D maybe TRBD1 (5 bases). The CDR3 covers 12 residues. V lost 8 bases and J lost 5, with 13 bases in between. Germline CDR1 SGHAT, CDR2 FQNNGV. In DNA, the CDR3 is TGTGCCAGCTCCAGGGATATGAACGAGCAGTACTTC. Translated, it gives CASSRDMNEQYF.

The V and J genes are TRBV7-9 and TRBJ2-7; a weak D match, TRBD1 (5 bases). Germline V gene data show CDR1 as SEHNR and CDR2 as FQNEAQ (reference sequence). Trimming removed 5 bases at V and 2 bases at J, with 10 bases between. This CDR3 is built from 13 residues. The CDR3 sequence is CASSPDKAYEQYF. In nucleotides, the CDR3 is TGTGCCAGCAGCCCGGACAAGGCCTACGAGCAGTACTTC.

The chain links TRBV4-3 to TRBJ2-7; 8 nucleotides match TRBD2. V dropped 0 bases and J dropped 1; count of bases not matched to a gene: 5. The CDR3 runs to 16 residues. CDR1 and CDR2 from the germline V gene are LGHNA and YSLEER. CDR3 residues: CASSQDPGGRSYEQYF. In nucleotides, the CDR3 is TGCGCCAGCAGCCAAGACCCGGGAGGGCGGTCCTACGAGCAGTACTTC.

The V gene is TRBV11-2, the J gene TRBJ2-7, with 7 positions matching TRBD1. V shed 4 bases and J 0 bases; nucleotides not matched to a gene: 6. The CDR3 has 15 amino acids. From germline, CDR1 is SGHAT and CDR2 FQNNGV. The CDR3 sequence is CASSSPRGSSYEQYF. The CDR3 region has the DNA TGTGCCAGCAGCTCTCCCAGGGGGTCCTCCTACGAGCAGTACTTC.

The chain combines TRBV6-5 with TRBJ1-1; 8 bases agree with TRBD1. There are 15 residues in the CDR3. Germline V CDR1 and CDR2: MNHEY, SVGAGI. V trimming: 4 bases; J trimming: 1 base; junction bases outside the gene matches: 5. The DNA for the CDR3 is TGTGCCAGCAGTTCTCGGACAGGGAGGAACACTGAAGCTTTCTTT. As protein: CASSSRTGRNTEAFF.

V is TRBV14 and J is TRBJ2-7; unclear D gene. The length of the CDR3 is 12 residues. The germline CDR1 and CDR2 sequences are SGHDN and FVKESK. Between the trimmed V and J ends, which lost 2 bases and 0 bases, there was a span of 2 bases. For the CDR3, the DNA is TGTGCCAGCAGCCAACTCTCCTACGAGCAGTACTTC. Its protein product is CASSQLSYEQYF. Looking up the rest from reference TRBV14 and TRBJ2-7 gives the full variable domain: EAGVTQFPSHSVIEKGQTVTLRCDPISGHDNLYWYRRVMGKEIKFLLHFVKESKQDESGMPNNRFLAERTGGTYSTLKVQPAELEDSGVYFCASSQLSYEQYFGPGTRLTVT.

This clone is medium-sized (0.01 to 0.1%) within its sample. The chain is built from TRBV2 and TRBJ1-1; 7 bases are shared with TRBD1. V lost 6 bases to trimming and J lost 8 bases; unmatched junction nucleotides: 9. CDR3 size: 13 residues. Germline V gene lookup returns CDR1 SNHLY and CDR2 FYNNEI. CDR3 DNA sequence: TGTGCCAGCAGGCGGGACAGCCAAGGGGAAGCTTTCTTT. Translation gives CASRRDSQGEAFF.